The clone carrying this T cell receptor (beta chain) came up a few times. Its antigen is still unknown. Per the original methods: Sequenced samples showed a median of around 93,000 TCRs each, with counts running from around 20,000 to 690,000. TCRdb fed the RACE reads into MiXCR, producing one record per CDR3 protein. These V and J calls derive from TCRdb rather than the authors' analysis. The table lists fewer than 500,000 distinct CDR3 sequences, around 5% of them singletons. The sample comes from a study of human T cells and chemical hapten exposure. Study-wide results and caveats: Alopecia in the donors means their immune response may deviate from healthy people's. Significantly more large CDR3 similarity clusters arose among expanded TCRs than among controls.

The CDR3 sequence is 14 residues long. The germline V and J ends were trimmed by 0 bases and 6 bases, with 12 bases remaining between them. Looked up from germline, CDR1 is SGHDT and CDR2 is YYEEEE. Time point denoted: patch test 1, 2 weeks after DPC sensitization. Sample treatment: therapeutic diphenylcyclopropenone sensitization with weekly scalp DPC. The study enrolled 18 to 70-year-old alopecia patients suitable for DPC. Sequenced here: whole blood, sampled in connection with sensitization to the hapten diphenylcyclopropenone (DPC). The rearrangement uses TRBV5-6 and TRBJ1-2; TRBD1 is a possible D gene (6 bases). This sequence originates from a woman between 50 and 59 years old with alopecia areata. Some clones in this sample may be carry-over from other donors' samples. The CDR3 sequence: CASSLEVSGDGYTF. CDR3 bases: TGTGCCAGCAGCTTGGAAGTATCAGGGGATGGCTACACCTTC.